These 5 T cell receptor beta chains were all obtained from the same sample, sequenced in a study of a mutant IDH1 vaccine in newly diagnosed glioma. TCRdb keeps only in-frame clones here, not all; method: immunoSEQ multiplex PCR. This table holds approximately 92,000 clones, about four fifths found once. Documented time point: baseline, week 1 (first vaccination visit). The treatment was: pre-vaccination baseline after standard-of-care therapy. The sequenced sample was PBMCs, obtained from a glioma patient treated with radiotherapy, temozolomide or both. The receptor set was obtained from a man aged 40-55 years with glioma.

This clone was recorded only once. The chain combines TRBV6-4 with TRBJ2-6; D assignment may be TRBD1 or TRBD2 (6 bases each). Germline CDR1 reads MRHNA; CDR2 reads SNTAGT. With 3 bases removed from V and 0 bases from J, the gap between germline ends came to 9 bases. There are 16 residues in the CDR3. This CDR3 is CASSEKGGSGANVLTF. In DNA, the CDR3 is TGTGCCAGCAGTGAAAAGGGGGGCTCTGGGGCCAACGTCCTGACTTTC.

The V and J genes are TRBV5-6 and TRBJ1-1; the D is unclear. Between the trimmed V and J ends, which lost 7 bases and 2 bases, there was a span of 9 bases. CDR3 length: 12 amino acids. The germline V gene encodes CDR1 SGHDT and CDR2 YYEEEE. CDR3 sequence: CASLWGNTEAFF. DNA of the CDR3: TGTGCCAGCTTATGGGGAAACACTGAAGCTTTCTTT.

The rearrangement links TRBV11-1 to TRBJ2-5; tentatively, D is TRBD1 or TRBD2 (5 bases each). This CDR3 region has 15 residues. The V gene's germline CDR1 is SGHAT and CDR2 FQDESV (reference sequence). Between the trimmed V and J ends, which lost 0 bases and 5 bases, there was a span of 13 bases. CDR3 sequence: CASSLAGSGTETQYF. The CDR3, as DNA: TGTGCCAGCAGCTTAGCGGGGTCGGGGACGGAGACCCAGTACTTC.

The chain couples TRBV5-6 to TRBJ2-7, with 8 bases identical to TRBD1. The CDR3 extends over 14 amino acids. CDR1 is SGHDT, CDR2 YYEEEE, per germline. Losses at the gene ends were 0 bases for V and 4 bases for J; bases not matched to a gene: 3. CDR3 loop: CASSLVGTGYEQYF. The CDR3 region has the DNA TGTGCCAGCAGCTTGGTTGGGACAGGATACGAGCAGTACTTC.

The chain links TRBV11-1 to TRBJ2-1; D not certain. The CDR3 has 16 amino acids. Germline loops: CDR1 SGHAT, CDR2 FQDESV (reference sequence). V was cut by 1 base and J by 4 bases, with 14 bases left in between. The CDR3 coding sequence is TGTGCCAGCAGCTTAGGACGGGTAAACCGTTACAATGAGCAGTTCTTC. Protein product: CASSLGRVNRYNEQFF.